This T cell receptor beta chain stems from a study of technical replicates of blood from several donors. This CDR3 has 15 amino acids. CDR1 is ENHRY, CDR2 SYGVKD, per germline. After removal of 10 bases from V and 6 bases from J, the junction contained 12 bases not matched to a gene. Only in-frame clones appear in the TCRdb table, and some are missing; sequencing was by immunoSEQ multiplex PCR. This sample has fewer than 65,000 clones; around nine tenths occur once, and the top ten carry more than 4.5%. The TCR was taken from a human donor in good health. Some clones in this sample may be carry-over from other donors' samples. The V gene is TRBV10-3, the J gene TRBJ1-6; 7 nucleotides align to TRBD1. The sequenced material came from PBMCs. The CDR3 spells CATRQGIGGNSPLHF. CDR3 sequence (DNA): TGTGCCACGCGACAGGGTATAGGCGGTAATTCACCCCTCCACTTT.